The rows below give T cell receptor beta chains drawn from one sample of a study of identical twins. From the 5' RACE reads, TCRdb called clonotypes with MiXCR, one entry per CDR3 protein. This table has 430,000 or so distinct CDR3 sequences, roughly a quarter appearing once. The sample also formed part of further work on T cells expressing NK-cell markers.

Sequences were obtained from CD4+ T cells sorted from blood. The receptors stem from a woman under 30 in good health. The CDR3 runs from the conserved cysteine through the conserved F or W. The D gene is left open where the match is weak. Not all rows give a size; the values are once, few, many and, for expanded clones, a class.

>TRBJ2-1|few|TRBV20-1|.
TGCAGTGCTAGTACCGGGCCCCACAATGAGCAGTTCTTC
CSASTGPHNEQFF
>TRBJ2-7|.|TRBV20-1|TRBD2
TGCAGTGCTAATTGGCTAGCGGGGGGTAACTACTACGAGCAGTACTTC
CSANWLAGGNYYEQYF
>TRBJ2-1|few|TRBV9|TRBD2
TGTGCCAGCAGCGTGACTAGCGGGAACCGTGAGCAGTTCTTC
CASSVTSGNREQFF
>TRBJ2-5|few|TRBV6-1|.
TGTGCCAGCGCTCGGATGGCAGTTCAAGAGACCCAGTACTTC
CASARMAVQETQYF
>TRBJ2-7|few|TRBV4-3|.
TGCGCCAGCAGCCAAACCCGGGACGGGTCCTACGAGCAGTACTTC
CASSQTRDGSYEQYF
>TRBJ1-1|.|TRBV12-3/TRBV12-4|.
TGTGCCAGCAGTGGTACAGGGTACACTGAAGCTTTCTTT
CASSGTGYTEAFF
>TRBJ2-5|.|TRBV5-6|.
TGTGCCAGCAGCTTGGGTCCCGGCGATCAAGAGACCCAGTACTTC
CASSLGPGDQETQYF
>TRBJ1-3|few|TRBV20-1|.
TGCAGTGCTAGCGGACTGGGAAGGGGCACCATATATTTT
CSASGLGRGTIYF
>TRBJ2-7|.|TRBV20-1|.
TGCAGTGCGTCCCGACCGCCTTCCGAGCAGTACTTC
CSASRPPSEQYF
>TRBJ1-2|.|TRBV7-9|TRBD1
TGTGCCAGCAGCCCAGACAGGGCGGTCTATGGCTACACCTTC
CASSPDRAVYGYTF
>TRBJ2-5|.|TRBV12-3/TRBV12-4|.
TGTGCCAGCAGTTTATTAGACCTTACTTTGGGGCCCCAGTACTTC
CASSLLDLTLGPQYF
>TRBJ2-1|.|TRBV5-1|TRBD2
TGCGCCAGCAGCTTGCAGGGACTACTTTTCAATGAGCAGTTCTTC
CASSLQGLLFNEQFF
>TRBJ2-1|many|TRBV12-3/TRBV12-4|.
TGTGCCAGCAGTTTAGCGGAGTACAATGAGCAGTTCTTC
CASSLAEYNEQFF
>TRBJ2-1|once|TRBV29-1|TRBD2
TGCAGCGTTGTGGGGACTAGCACCTACAATGAGCAGTTCTTC
CSVVGTSTYNEQFF
>TRBJ2-2|.|TRBV7-6|TRBD1
TGTGCCAGCAGCTTAGGACAGGGGATCGACACCGGGGAGCTGTTTTTT
CASSLGQGIDTGELFF
>TRBJ1-1|once|TRBV4-2|.
TGTGCCAGCAGCCAAGATCCCTGGGAAGCTTTCTTT
CASSQDPWEAFF
>TRBJ2-7|few|TRBV9|.
TGTGCCAGCAGCGTAGTTGGCGGGGGCTCTTCCTACGAGCAGTACTTC
CASSVVGGGSSYEQYF
>TRBJ1-1|.|TRBV18|.
TGTGCCAGCTCATTTAGCGGCGGGATGAACACTGAAGCTTTCTTT
CASSFSGGMNTEAFF